These 8 T cell receptor beta chains came from one sample sequenced in a study of regulatory T cells in long-lasting Graves disease (dated by TCRdb to about 2021). Per the publication, the time point label means: newly diagnosed GD, antithyroid drugs for less than 3 months. For both TCR sequencing and RNA sequencing, RNA was extracted from PBMCs using TRIzol. Library preparation was by multiplex PCR. Sequencing took place on an Illumina HiSeq 4000. TCR beta libraries were built with iRepertoire HTBI primers and Arm-PCR amplification of CDR3 regions. Through fastp at Q25 and MiXCR, TCRdb rebuilt clones from the public reads, retaining in-frame beta chains. Entries are consolidated by CDR3 protein sequence, retaining the most common genes and DNA. The sample table shows approximately 400,000 distinct CDR3 sequences, and approximately 12% are seen once. The top ten clones comprise around 18% of the sample.

This sample also belongs to another study, concerning T cells in Graves' hyperthyroidism and ophthalmopathy.

This specimen was peripheral blood mononuclear cells (PBMCs), taken at new diagnosis, from a patient treated with antithyroid drugs. These receptors were collected from a woman younger than 30 with Graves disease. Donor details come from another sample of the same person, matched by shared clones.

This clonotype has just a few counts. The chain employs TRBV9 and TRBJ1-2; possible D gene TRBD1, 5 bases. V gave up 4 bases and J gave up 3 bases, with 13 bases separating them. Germline V gene lookup returns CDR1 SGDLS and CDR2 YYNGEE. The CDR3 loop spans 14 amino acids. CDR3 nucleotides: TGTGCCAGCAGCACATCCCAGGGATACTATGGCTACACCTTC. As protein: CASSTSQGYYGYTF.

This clonotype was detected ten times or more. This chain uses TRBV24-1 with TRBJ2-1, with 7 positions matching TRBD2. The CDR3 loop spans 17 amino acids. Per germline, CDR1 KGHDR and CDR2 SFDVKD. The junction had 7 bases not matched to a gene; V was cut back by 1 base and J by 2 bases. The CDR3 nucleotides are TGTGCCACCAGTGATTTAGATGCGGGAGCTCCCTACAATGAGCAGTTCTTC. Amino acids: CATSDLDAGAPYNEQFF.

The chain couples TRBV3-1 to TRBJ1-2; D remains unclear. The germline V and J ends were trimmed by 1 base and 2 bases, with 5 bases remaining between them. The V gene's germline CDR1 is LGHDT and CDR2 YNNKEL (reference sequence). CDR3 length: 13 amino acids. Here the CDR3 DNA reads TGTGCCAGCAGCCAAGTACGCAACTATGGCTACACCTTC. It yields the protein CASSQVRNYGYTF.

This clonotype was seen more than once but under ten times. The genes are TRBV12-3 or TRBV12-4 and TRBJ2-1; the match to TRBD2 covers 8 bases. The junction had 9 bases not matched to a gene; V was cut back by 6 bases and J by 2 bases. The CDR3 extends over 16 amino acids. CDR3 DNA: TGTGCCAGCAGGACTCGGACTAGCCCCCCCTACAATGAGCAGTTCTTC. The encoded protein is CASRTRTSPPYNEQFF.

This rearrangement joins TRBV4-1 to TRBJ1-4; D gene uncertain. Germline CDR1 MGHRA, CDR2 YSYEKL. V was pared by 1 base and J by 4 bases, with 10 bases between. CDR3 length: 15 amino acids. This CDR3 reads CASSQVHSGNEKLFF. The CDR3, as DNA: TGCGCCAGCAGCCAAGTTCACAGCGGTAATGAAAAACTGTTTTTT.

The V call is TRBV20-1, the J call TRBJ2-3, with 11 positions matching TRBD1. CDR3 length equals 15 residues. The V gene end was trimmed by 6 bases and the J gene end by 4 bases; junction bases not matched to a gene: 9. Germline CDR1 and CDR2: DFQATT and SNEGSKA (reference sequence). CDR3 bases: TGCAGTGCAACCCGGACAGGGGGCGGAGCAGATACGCAGTATTTT. Translation gives CSATRTGGGADTQYF.

At least ten counts were recorded for this clonotype. The chain recombines TRBV12-5 with TRBJ2-5, with 7 bases identical to TRBD2. From germline, CDR1 is LGHNT and CDR2 FRNRAP. This CDR3 is built from 16 residues. V trimming: 7 bases; J trimming: 0 bases; junction bases outside the gene matches: 11. CDR3 sequence reads: CASAWGGGRYQETQYF. CDR3 DNA sequence: TGTGCTAGTGCCTGGGGGGGGGGTAGGTACCAAGAGACCCAGTACTTC.

This clonotype has ten or more counts. J is TRBJ2-2 and V is TRBV6-1; 7 positions match TRBD2. This CDR3 is 18 amino acids long. Germline V lookup: CDR1 MNHNS, CDR2 SASEGT. The V and J ends lost 9 bases and 2 bases, in that order; junction bases with no gene match: 18. CDR3 in DNA: TGTGCCAGTACCGGGCGGCTTCCCAAGCGGGACAACACCGGGGAGCTGTTTTTT. Translated: CASTGRLPKRDNTGELFF.